This T cell receptor beta chain came from a study of blood T cell repertoires in COVID-19. In this sample, this clone turned up a few times. Produced via immunoSEQ multiplex PCR; TCRdb's table is partial and in-frame only. Here the sample spans over 150,000 clones, around 83% being singletons. The CDR3 is made up of 14 amino acids. Germline loops: CDR1 SGDLS, CDR2 YYNGEE. V lost 0 bases and J 0 bases, leaving 6 bases between the germline ends. The chain carries TRBV9 and TRBJ1-1; no clear D gene. The sequencing sample was made of peripheral blood. The sequence was collected from a man between 35 and 55 years old with acute or convalescent COVID-19. CDR3 nucleotides: TGTGCCAGCAGCGTAGTAGAAGTGAACACTGAAGCTTTCTTT. Translating gives CASSVVEVNTEAFF.